This T cell receptor (beta chain) emerged from a study of tumor and adjacent non-tumor tissue in lung cancer. The CDR3 is 15 residues long. Per the germline V gene, CDR1 is LGHNA and CDR2 is YSLEER. A modified ARM-PCR protocol with three rounds of nested PCR amplified TCRbeta. One entry per CDR3 protein results from TCRdb running MiXCR on the multiplex PCR reads. The sample yields 90,000 to 110,000 distinct CDR3 sequences, approximately 71% seen once. This sample's RNA came from whole unsorted tissue. The rearrangement links TRBV4-3 to TRBJ2-7; tentatively, D is TRBD2 (6 bases). Near its end, the DNA agrees better with TRBJ2-1, so the J call may be wrong. Sequencing was done on a sample of lung tumor tissue. The clonotype was recovered from a woman in her sixties or seventies with non-small cell lung cancer. In nucleotides, the CDR3 is TGCGCCAGCAGCCAAGCGAAGACGGGAGAGTGGATGCAGTTCTTC. Translating gives CASSQAKTGEWMQFF.